This TCR beta chain was documented in a study of cytomegalovirus exposure and HLA in healthy donors. General study findings and limits: Highest at DRB1 and lowest at HLA-C, TCR association rates differed among HLA loci in a later analysis. Approximately 160 TCR beta chains were listed as cytomegalovirus-associated.

About this clone: The antigen is not known. The junction departs from germline at one end; a sequencing error may be responsible.

PCR was performed using 60 Vbeta and 13 Jbeta primers. The table came from immunoSEQ multiplex PCR; TCRdb's copy has only in-frame clones and leaves some out. The table has 200,000 or so clones, roughly 87% seen once; the top ten hold less than 0.3%. The sample comprised PBMCs. The source of this sequence is a girl under three years old in good health and CMV-seronegative.

CDR3 residues: CASSLSPSGSSNEQFF. The DNA for the CDR3 is TGCGCCAGCAGCTTGTCGCCTAGCGGATCCTCCAATGAGCAGTTCTTC. This chain connects TRBV5-1 to TRBJ2-1, with 7 bases that match TRBD2. The CDR3 spans 16 residues. From germline, CDR1 is SGHRS and CDR2 YFSETQ.